The TCR beta chain under discussion was sequenced for a study of T cells in localized non-small cell lung cancer. TCRdb's copy holds only in-frame clones and misses some; the assay was immunoSEQ multiplex PCR. The sample lists nearly 11,000 clones, roughly nine tenths occurring once. The study's findings and limits: It was uninvolved adjacent lung that showed the highest T cell clonality, exceeding tumor. Patients showing higher blood T cell density tended to see longer overall survival. Among the top 100 tumor clones, a median approximately 60 appeared in adjacent lung.

Germline-derived CDR1 and CDR2 are SGHVS and FNYEAQ. Unmatched junction bases numbered 14, after V lost 8 bases and J lost 1 base. This CDR3 is built from 17 residues. As regards this clone: What it binds is unknown.

The chain uses TRBV7-6 and TRBJ2-7; 10 bases are a match to TRBD2. This receptor was obtained from a male donor older than 55 with stage III lung adenocarcinoma. The input for sequencing was peripheral blood, taken before any cancer treatment. The CDR3: CASFGAGGPGRSYEQYF. The CDR3 DNA is TGTGCCAGCTTTGGAGCGGGAGGGCCAGGGCGGTCCTACGAGCAGTACTTC. The full variable domain, its missing parts supplied by reference TRBV7-6 and TRBJ2-7, is GAGVSQSPRYKVTKRGQDVALRCDPISGHVSLYWYRQALGQGPEFLTYFNYEAQQDKSGLPNDRFSAERPEGSISTLTIQRTEQRDSAMYRCASFGAGGPGRSYEQYFGPGTRLTVT.